The rows below give T cell receptor beta chains drawn from one sample of a study of blood T cell repertoires in COVID-19. Repertoires were generated with immunoSEQ multiplex PCR, while TCRdb's copy carries only in-frame clones and drops some. The sample holds tens of thousands of clones, about four fifths seen once. Sequenced: peripheral blood. The receptors originated from a human donor in a cohort sampled during active COVID-19. Each CDR3 is given with its conserved first and last residue. The D gene is left open where the match is weak. The size entry is marked missing in some rows and otherwise reads once, few, many or a size class.

D gene,J gene,V gene,clone size,CDR3 DNA,CDR3 protein
-,TRBJ2-7,TRBV2,-,TGTGCCAGCGGCCGACAGACGAGTGAGCAGTACTTC,CASGRQTSEQYF
TRBD2,TRBJ2-5,TRBV29-1,-,TGCAGCGTTGGAGGTCAGCGGGGGTGGGGAGAGACCCAGTACTTC,CSVGGQRGWGETQYF
-,TRBJ2-6,TRBV3-1/TRBV3-2,-,TGTGCCAGCAGCCCAACAGACTCTGGGGCCAACGTCCTGACTTTC,CASSPTDSGANVLTF
TRBD1,TRBJ1-6,TRBV7-9,-,TGTGCCAGCAGCTTAGAAGGGACAGCCTCACCCCTCCACTTT,CASSLEGTASPLHF
TRBD1,TRBJ1-3,TRBV27,-,TGTGCCAGCACCTTTCCGGGACAGGGGACCTCTGGAAACACCATATATTTT,CASTFPGQGTSGNTIYF
-,TRBJ1-5,TRBV2,-,TGTGCCAGCAGTCGGGCCAGGGCGGGGTTACAGCCCCAGCATTTT,CASSRARAGLQPQHF
-,TRBJ1-2,TRBV5-1,-,TGCGCCAGCAGCTTGGAACAGGGCCCCCATGGCTACACCTTC,CASSLEQGPHGYTF
-,TRBJ1-2,TRBV5-6,many,TGTGCCAGCAGCCCCCTCCCCCCTAGGGGAGGCTACACCTTC,CASSPLPPRGGYTF
TRBD1,TRBJ1-2,TRBV4-1,-,TGCGCCAGCAGCCAAGATCTCCCTAAGACAGGGATCTATGGCTACACCTTC,CASSQDLPKTGIYGYTF
TRBD1,TRBJ2-7,TRBV5-1,-,TGCGCCAGCAGCCCAAGGGGACAGGGGTCCTACGAGCAGTACTTC,CASSPRGQGSYEQYF
-,TRBJ1-2,TRBV6-1,-,TGTGCCAGCAGTGAAGTTGTCGGAGGAGCATATGGCTACACCTTC,CASSEVVGGAYGYTF
-,TRBJ1-1,TRBV3-1/TRBV3-2,-,TGTGCCAGCAGCAACCTAGGGGCCACTGAAGCTTTCTTT,CASSNLGATEAFF
TRBD1,TRBJ1-3,TRBV5-1,-,TGCGCCAGCAGCTGGACAGGGGGCTCTGGAAACACCATATATTTT,CASSWTGGSGNTIYF
-,TRBJ2-7,TRBV18,-,TGTGCCAGCTCACCAATTGCGGGTATGAGGGACGAGCAGTACTTC,CASSPIAGMRDEQYF
-,TRBJ2-5,TRBV5-4,-,TGTGCCAGCAGCAACGATCAGGGTAGTGGGGAGACCCAGTACTTC,CASSNDQGSGETQYF
-,TRBJ1-2,TRBV18,-,TGTGCCAGCTCACCACCGGGGGCCTCCCGGTCGGAAGGCTACACCTTC,CASSPPGASRSEGYTF
-,TRBJ2-1,TRBV5-4,-,TGTGCCAGCAGCTCACCAGGGTACAATGAGCAGTTCTTC,CASSSPGYNEQFF
-,TRBJ1-1,TRBV4-1,-,TGCGCCAGCAGCCAAGTTGCGGGCACTGAAGCTTTCTTT,CASSQVAGTEAFF
TRBD1,TRBJ1-4,TRBV20-1,-,TGCAGTGCTAGTGCAGGACAGGGGGATGAAAAACTGTTTTTT,CSASAGQGDEKLFF
-,TRBJ2-1,TRBV5-6,-,TGTGCCAGCCACCCGGAGCTCTCGTACAATGAGCAGTTCTTC,CASHPELSYNEQFF
-,TRBJ1-2,TRBV5-5,once,TGTGCCAGCAGCTTAAGTATATCTCAGGACTATGGCTACACCTTC,CASSLSISQDYGYTF
-,TRBJ2-6,TRBV7-2,-,TGTGCCAGCAGCTCCGACAGCGCCGGGGCCAACGTCCTGACTTTC,CASSSDSAGANVLTF
-,TRBJ2-1,TRBV6-6,-,TGTGCCAGTCGGTTTTACAATGAGCAGTTCTTC,CASRFYNEQFF
-,TRBJ2-3,TRBV5-4,once,TGTGCCAGCAGGACGGGACTCCCTCCGGATACGCAGTATTTT,CASRTGLPPDTQYF
-,TRBJ1-1,TRBV6-4,-,TGTGCCAGCAGCCTCGGAGAGGGCACTGAAGCTTTCTTT,CASSLGEGTEAFF
TRBD1,TRBJ1-2,TRBV18,-,TGTGCCAGCTCCATCCGCCGGACAGGGGAGAGCGGCTACACCTTC,CASSIRRTGESGYTF
TRBD2,TRBJ2-7,TRBV5-1,-,TGCGCCAGCAGCTTGAGGGCTAGCGGGGGGATCGAGCAGTACTTC,CASSLRASGGIEQYF
TRBD1,TRBJ2-2,TRBV7-6,-,TGTGCCAGCGCCCCAGGGGCAGGGGGATCCGGGGAGCTGTTTTTT,CASAPGAGGSGELFF
TRBD1,TRBJ1-6,TRBV19,-,TGTGCCAGTAGTTTCGGACAGGGTCATTCACCCCTCCACTTT,CASSFGQGHSPLHF
-,TRBJ2-7,TRBV7-6,once,TGTGCCACCTCGGGACGGGGGAGCTACGAGCAGTACTTC,CATSGRGSYEQYF
TRBD1,TRBJ2-5,TRBV5-1,-,TGCGCCAGCAGCCTAAGACAGGGTGCAGAGACCCAGTACTTC,CASSLRQGAETQYF
TRBD1,TRBJ1-2,TRBV14,-,TGTGCCAGCAGCCAAGCCCCCGGACAGGGGGTAGTTGGCTACACCTTC,CASSQAPGQGVVGYTF
-,TRBJ1-2,TRBV6-1,-,TGTGCCAGCAGTGAAGGGCCAGGGCCTAACTATGGCTACACCTTC,CASSEGPGPNYGYTF
TRBD2,TRBJ2-5,TRBV4-1,few,TGCGCCAGCAGCCAAGGGCGAGCGGGGGGTCAAGAGACCCAGTACTTC,CASSQGRAGGQETQYF
TRBD1,TRBJ1-3,TRBV7-8,-,TGTGCCAGCAGCCCCACTAGAACACAGGGGCCCCGCTCTGGAAACACCATATATTTT,CASSPTRTQGPRSGNTIYF
-,TRBJ1-2,TRBV7-9,-,TGTGCCAGCAGCTTAGCAGACAGAAAGGGTTTGGGCTACACCTTC,CASSLADRKGLGYTF
-,TRBJ1-5,TRBV5-4,-,TGTGCCAGCAGTCCCGGTGGAGGACAGCCCCAGCATTTT,CASSPGGGQPQHF
TRBD2,TRBJ2-1,TRBV11-2,-,TGTGCCAGCAGCCAGAGACTAGCGGGGGTGCATGAGCAGTTCTTC,CASSQRLAGVHEQFF
-,TRBJ2-3,TRBV5-5,once,TGTGCCAGCAGCCCGGGTAGCACAGATACGCAGTATTTT,CASSPGSTDTQYF
-,TRBJ1-2,TRBV4-1,many,TGCGCCAGCAGCCAAGTCCTTGCATTGCGGGACTATGGCTACACCTTC,CASSQVLALRDYGYTF
TRBD2,TRBJ2-1,TRBV6-5,few,TGTGCCAGCAGATTCCGGGGGGGAGTCGATGAGCAGTTCTTC,CASRFRGGVDEQFF
TRBD2,TRBJ2-7,TRBV2,-,TGTGCCAGCTCCCTTCGGGCGGGGGGGCTCTACGAGCAGTACTTC,CASSLRAGGLYEQYF
TRBD1,TRBJ2-7,TRBV12-5,few,TGTGCTAGTGGTTTAGGGACAGACCTAGTGTACGAGCAGTACTTC,CASGLGTDLVYEQYF
-,TRBJ1-1,TRBV7-9,-,TGTGCCAGCAGCTCCCTTGGGGGTCCGGGGGACACTGAAGCTTTCTTT,CASSSLGGPGDTEAFF
-,TRBJ2-2,TRBV7-8,-,TGTGCCAGCAGCCCGACCCAACTAGCTTCCGGCACCGGGGAGCTGTTTTTT,CASSPTQLASGTGELFF
-,TRBJ2-7,TRBV11-2,once,TGTGCCAGCAGCTTATCGCATGGACAGCCCTACGAGCAGTACTTC,CASSLSHGQPYEQYF
-,TRBJ1-5,TRBV10-3,-,TGTGCCATCAGTGATATACATAGCAATCAGCCCCAGCATTTT,CAISDIHSNQPQHF
TRBD1,TRBJ2-7,TRBV5-1,-,TGCGCCAGCAGCTTGGGGGACAGCACCTACGAGCAGTACTTC,CASSLGDSTYEQYF
-,TRBJ1-2,TRBV4-2,medium-sized,TGTGCCAGCAGCCAAGATAGAACTCATTACTATGGCTACACCTTC,CASSQDRTHYYGYTF
-,TRBJ2-7,TRBV19,few,TGTGCCAGTAGTCCAGCGGTGAGCTCCTACGAGCAGTACTTC,CASSPAVSSYEQYF